The 25 T cell receptor beta chains presented below share a single source sample, sequenced in a study of post-analysis software for immune sequencing data (dated by TCRdb to between 2014 and 2017). Library construction relied on PCR. Sequencing was performed on an Illumina HiSeq 2500. To reduce PCR and sequencing biases, unique molecular identifiers were built into the TCR beta cDNA libraries. TCRdb handled the public reads itself, with Q25 trimming in fastp and clone calling in MiXCR, and kept productive beta chains. Rows with one shared CDR3 protein collapse into an entry with the most common genes and DNA. This sample comprises under 200,000 distinct CDR3 sequences, about 37% of them detected only once. 25% to 35% of the sample rests with the top ten. This specimen's time point label, per the study, means: second blood draw from one MS patient after hematopoietic stem cell transplantation. Sequencing was performed on blood, taken after autologous hematopoietic stem cell transplantation. These receptors were obtained from a girl aged 5-17 years with multiple sclerosis. Donor details come from another sample of the same person, matched by shared clones.

The chain combines TRBV6-2 or TRBV6-3 with TRBJ2-4, with 8 bases fitting TRBD2. CDR1 and CDR2 (germline): MNHEY, SVGEGT. Trimming took 4 bases from V and 13 from J; bases not matched to a gene: 15. The CDR3 is made up of 15 amino acids. The CDR3 reads CASSSQGGRRYEQYF. DNA of the CDR3: TGTGCCAGCAGTTCCCAGGGCGGGAGGCGATATGAGCAGTACTTC.

This chain links TRBV6-5 with TRBJ2-7, with 9 bases that match TRBD2. The CDR3 contains 14 residues. Germline assignment: CDR1 MNHEY and CDR2 SVGAGI. The ends lost 7 bases at V and 3 bases at J; junction bases unmatched: 7. CDR3 in DNA: TGTGCCAGCACCGTAGCGGGAGCCGGCTACGAGCAGTACTTC. This translates into CASTVAGAGYEQYF.

This clonotype was seen only a few times. CDR3 DNA sequence: TGTGCCAGCAGTGCGGGGAGTTACACTGAAGCTTTCTTT. It translates to CASSAGSYTEAFF. The chain couples TRBV27 to TRBJ1-1; D unresolved. V shed 5 bases and J shed 3 bases, with 10 bases lying between them. The CDR3 extends over 13 amino acids. The germline V gene encodes CDR1 MNHEY and CDR2 SMNVEV (reference sequence).

The gene calls are TRBV3-1 and TRBJ1-2; D gene uncertain. The CDR3 is 15 amino acids. Trimming took 0 bases from V and 5 from J, leaving 13 bases between them. Per germline, CDR1 LGHDT and CDR2 YNNKEL (reference sequence). CDR3 nucleotide sequence: TGTGCCAGCAGCCAAGATGAGGGAAATTTTTATGGCTACACCTTC. Encoded protein: CASSQDEGNFYGYTF.

This chain joins TRBV20-1 and TRBJ2-5; TRBD2 matches at 11 bases. Germline V gene sequence: CDR1 DFQATT, CDR2 SNEGSKA (reference sequence). V was clipped by 6 bases and J by 2 bases; unmatched bases: 5. This CDR3 has 14 residues. As DNA, the CDR3 is TGCAGTGCGCCCGGGACTAGCGGTCAAGAGACCCAGTACTTC. This codes for CSAPGTSGQETQYF.

This clonotype was recorded many times. CDR3 sequence (DNA): TGCACCGGACTAGCTGGGGAGCAGTACTTC. Protein product: CTGLAGEQYF. The genes are TRBV20-1 and TRBJ2-7, with 8 nucleotides matching TRBD2. CDR1 DFQATT and CDR2 SNEGSKA come from the germline V gene (reference sequence). This CDR3 is 10 amino acids long.

The chain couples TRBV10-3 to TRBJ2-7; D ambiguous. The CDR3 is made up of 12 amino acids. Germline V gene sequence: CDR1 ENHRY, CDR2 SYGVKD. Trimming cost V 10 bases and J 3 bases, with 13 bases left between them. This CDR3 is CATKSANYEQYF. The CDR3, as DNA: TGTGCCACCAAGTCGGCGAACTACGAGCAGTACTTC.

This clonotype was seen only once. This rearrangement joins TRBV12-3 or TRBV12-4 to TRBJ1-1; D is ambiguous. This CDR3 is 13 amino acids long. V was trimmed by 4 bases and J by 4 bases, leaving 10 bases between them. The CDR3, as DNA: TGTGCCAGCAGTTCCGACACTGGCACTGAAGCTTTCTTT. This sequence encodes CASSSDTGTEAFF.

Only one count was recorded for this clonotype. With a much larger clone just one base away, this may be a read error. The genes are TRBV14 and TRBJ2-1; D is ambiguous. With 1 base removed from V and 5 bases from J, the gap between germline ends came to 6 bases. Germline V lookup: CDR1 SGHDN, CDR2 FVKESK. This CDR3 contains 13 residues. The CDR3 coding sequence is TGTGCCAGCAGCCAAGCGGTCCACAATGAGCAGTTCTTC. Amino acids: CASSQAVHNEQFF.

This clonotype turned up a few times. The chain is built from TRBV7-3 and TRBJ2-2, with TRBD1 matching over 8 bases. Germline trimming cut 5 bases from V and 1 base from J; bases unmatched to any gene: 6. The length of the CDR3 is 16 residues. CDR1 and CDR2 from the germline V gene are SGHTA and FQGTGA. This CDR3 reads CASSKPGTGNTGELFF. In nucleotides, the CDR3 is TGTGCCAGCAGCAAACCCGGGACAGGGAACACCGGGGAGCTGTTTTTT.

The chain recombines TRBV20-1 with TRBJ2-7; a weak D match, TRBD1 (5 bases). The V and J ends lost 3 bases and 1 base respectively, with 10 bases between them. Looked up from germline, CDR1 is DFQATT and CDR2 is SNEGSKA (reference sequence). This CDR3 is 13 amino acids long. The CDR3 nucleotides read TGCAGTGCTAGTGGTGACAGTTCCTACGAGCAGTACTTC. Residues: CSASGDSSYEQYF.

The gene calls are TRBV6-5 and TRBJ1-2; perhaps TRBD1 as D (6 bases). CDR3 length equals 13 residues. Looked up from germline, CDR1 is MNHEY and CDR2 is SVGAGI. V lost 7 bases and J 8 bases, leaving 17 bases between the germline ends. In nucleotides, the CDR3 is TGTGCCAGCATTTCCCTGGGGGCAGGGGGCTACACCTTC. It specifies CASISLGAGGYTF.

This clonotype was counted only a few times. The rearrangement uses TRBV28 and TRBJ2-3; a possible D gene is TRBD1 (6 bases). V was cut by 8 bases and J by 6 bases, with 9 bases left in between. The CDR3 sequence is 11 residues long. Germline V gene data show CDR1 as MDHEN and CDR2 as SYDVKM. The CDR3 region is CASPRGDTQYF. The CDR3 DNA reads TGTGCCAGCCCGAGGGGGGATACGCAGTATTTT. The full variable domain, rest sourced from reference TRBV28 and TRBJ2-3, is DVKVTQSSRYLVKRTGEKVFLECVQDMDHENMFWYRQDPGLGLRLIYFSYDVKMKEKGDIPEGYSVSREKKERFSLILESASTNQTSMYLCASPRGDTQYFGPGTRLTVL.

V is TRBV13 and J is TRBJ1-6; D uncertain. The CDR3 is 14 amino acids. The germline V gene encodes CDR1 PRHDT and CDR2 FYEKMQ (reference sequence). Trimming pared 2 bases from V and 9 bases from J, leaving 11 bases between. The CDR3 DNA reads as TGTGCCAGCAGCTTACTACAAGTCGGTTCACCCCTCCACTTT. Translated, it gives CASSLLQVGSPLHF. Full variable domain (remainder filled in from reference TRBV13 and TRBJ1-6): AAGVIQSPRHLIKEKRETATLKCYPIPRHDTVYWYQQGPGQDPQFLISFYEKMQSDKGSIPDRFSAQQFSDYHSELNMSSLELGDSALYFCASSLLQVGSPLHFGNGTRLTVT.

This clonotype was recorded a few times. This chain links TRBV29-1 with TRBJ2-2, with 8 bases lining up with TRBD1. CDR1 and CDR2 (germline): SQVTM, ANQGSEA. The CDR3 runs to 13 residues. V dropped 6 bases and J dropped 4; count of bases not matched to a gene: 4. The CDR3 is CSVTGVVTGELFF. In DNA, the CDR3 is TGCAGCGTGACAGGGGTTGTCACCGGGGAGCTGTTTTTT.

This chain connects TRBV5-1 to TRBJ2-1, with TRBD2 matching over 7 bases. Germline V lookup: CDR1 SGHRS, CDR2 YFSETQ. The junction had 7 bases not matched to a gene; V was cut back by 0 bases and J by 4 bases. The CDR3 loop spans 16 amino acids. The CDR3 reads CASSLEGGGLYNEQFF. In DNA form, the CDR3 reads TGCGCCAGCAGCTTGGAGGGCGGGGGATTATACAATGAGCAGTTCTTC. Based on the CDR3 plus reference TRBV5-1 and TRBJ2-1, the full variable domain is KAGVTQTPRYLIKTRGQQVTLSCSPISGHRSVSWYQQTPGQGLQFLFEYFSETQRNKGNFPGRFSGRQFSNSRSEMNVSTLELGDSALYLCASSLEGGGLYNEQFFGPGTRLTVL.

CDR3 DNA: TGTGCCAGCAGTCCTGGACGGGGCAACTTCAATAGCAATCAGCCCCAGCATTTT. Translating it yields CASSPGRGNFNSNQPQHF. V and J are TRBV5-5 and TRBJ1-5; D possibly corresponds to TRBD1 (5 bases). Trimming stripped 5 bases from V and 0 bases from J, with 21 bases between. CDR1 and CDR2 (germline): SGHKS, YYEKEE (reference sequence). The CDR3 sequence is 18 residues long.

This clonotype came up a few times. This chain connects TRBV9 to TRBJ2-3, with 8 nucleotides matching TRBD2. The CDR3 extends over 16 amino acids. CDR1 is SGDLS, CDR2 YYNGEE, per germline. With 5 bases clipped from V and 2 bases from J, the junction kept 10 bases outside the gene matches. CDR3 bases: TGTGCCAGCAGTCCAGTATGGCGGGAGGCCACAGATACGCAGTATTTT. This sequence encodes CASSPVWREATDTQYF. Drawing the rest from reference TRBV9 and TRBJ2-3, the complete variable domain is DSGVTQTPKHLITATGQRVTLRCSPRSGDLSVYWYQQSLDQGLQFLIQYYNGEERAKGNILERFSAQQFPDLHSELNLSSLELGDSALYFCASSPVWREATDTQYFGPGTRLTVL.

The genes are TRBV29-1 and TRBJ1-1; maybe TRBD1 (5 bases). The CDR3 consists of 12 residues. Germline-derived CDR1 and CDR2 are SQVTM and ANQGSEA. CDR3 residues: CSARGMNTEAFF. CDR3 coding DNA: TGCAGTGCGAGGGGCATGAACACTGAAGCTTTCTTT. The full variable domain, completed using reference TRBV29-1 and TRBJ1-1, is SAVISQKPSRDICQRGTSLTIQCQVDSQVTMMFWYRQQPGQSLTLIATANQGSEATYESGFVIDKFPISRPNLTFSTLTVSNMSPEDSSIYLCSARGMNTEAFFGQGTRLTVV.

J is TRBJ1-2 and V is TRBV5-6, with a tentative D call TRBD1 (5 bases). This CDR3 is 15 amino acids long. Germline V gives CDR1 SGHDT, CDR2 YYEEEE. V dropped 5 bases and J dropped 9 bases, with 23 bases sitting between them. This CDR3 reads CASSKPGDGAVSYTF. The CDR3 DNA reads as TGTGCCAGCAGTAAACCTGGGGACGGGGCTGTGAGCTACACCTTC.

This clonotype was counted a few times. The rearrangement links TRBV11-2 to TRBJ1-1; D is ambiguous. The CDR3 sequence is 17 residues long. The germline V gene encodes CDR1 SGHAT and CDR2 FQNNGV. Trimming pared 2 bases from V and 1 base from J, leaving 17 bases between. CDR3 nucleotides: TGTGCCAGCAGCTTAAAGAGGTACGGGGAGGAGAACACTGAAGCTTTCTTT. Its protein is CASSLKRYGEENTEAFF.

This chain links TRBV29-1 with TRBJ2-7; 11 bases map to TRBD1. The CDR3 is 13 residues long. CDR1 is SQVTM, CDR2 ANQGSEA, per germline. V was clipped by 6 bases and J by 5 bases; unmatched bases: 6. CDR3 protein: CSVGGQGVDEQYF. The CDR3 DNA sequence: TGCAGCGTGGGGGGACAGGGGGTAGACGAGCAGTACTTC.

This clonotype was picked up a small number of times. The rearrangement uses TRBV29-1 and TRBJ2-7; TRBD2 matches at 7 bases. The CDR3 length is 14 residues. Trimming took 5 bases from V and 2 from J; bases not matched to a gene: 9. The germline V gene has CDR1 SQVTM and CDR2 ANQGSEA. CDR3 DNA sequence: TGCAGCGTTCGGGACGTGGCGGGAGCCTACGAGCAGTACTTC. Its translation: CSVRDVAGAYEQYF.

This clonotype was seen many times. V usage is TRBV5-1 and J usage is TRBJ2-3; 13 bases map to TRBD2. V was pared by 4 bases and J by 3 bases, with 5 bases of the junction left unmatched. Looked up from germline, CDR1 is SGHRS and CDR2 is YFSETQ. The CDR3 is 16 residues long. The CDR3 region has the DNA TGCGCCAGCAGCCAGATACTAGCGGGAGGGACAGATACGCAGTATTTT. Encoded protein: CASSQILAGGTDTQYF.

This clonotype was seen only a few times. The rearrangement links TRBV6-5 to TRBJ2-1; D is possibly TRBD2 (5 bases). This CDR3 comprises 13 residues. V was pared by 2 bases and J by 6 bases, with 8 bases between. The germline gives CDR1 MNHEY, CDR2 SVGAGI. DNA for the CDR3: TGTGCCAGCAGTTACGGAGGCCCCAATGAGCAGTTCTTC. Amino acid sequence: CASSYGGPNEQFF.